The rows below give T cell receptor beta chains drawn from one sample of a study of blood T cell repertoires in COVID-19. The protocol was immunoSEQ multiplex PCR, while the TCRdb copy is restricted to in-frame clones and leaves out a portion. The sample holds some 70,000 clones, approximately 85% seen once. The sample taken for sequencing was peripheral blood. Receptor source: a woman aged 55-69 years with COVID-19, enrolled during active disease. CDR3s include the opening cysteine and the closing phenylalanine or tryptophan. The order of the fields is D gene, clone size, J gene, V gene, CDR3 DNA, CDR3 protein. The D gene is left open where the match is weak. The size field is filled for only some rows; it gives once, few, many or a size class.

-	-	TRBJ1-5	TRBV7-9	TGTGCCAGCACCTTGGGGCCGGGGAATCAGCCCCAGCATTTT	CASTLGPGNQPQHF
-	-	TRBJ1-1	TRBV6-5	TGTGCCAGCAGTAAGGGGGTTAAGACTGAAGCTTTCTTT	CASSKGVKTEAFF
-	once	TRBJ1-2	TRBV19	TGTGCCAGTAGTTTGAAAAGTGGAGCTAACTATGGCTACACCTTC	CASSLKSGANYGYTF
TRBD2	-	TRBJ2-5	TRBV10-2	TGCGCCAGCACCCCGGCGGGGACCTGGGGGGAGGGCCAGTACTTC	CASTPAGTWGEGQYF
-	-	TRBJ2-3	TRBV29-1	TGCAGCGTTGACCCTAGCTCAGCGCAGTATTTT	CSVDPSSAQYF
-	few	TRBJ1-3	TRBV30	TGTGCCTGGACTCCACAGGGAAACTCTGGAAACACCATATATTTT	CAWTPQGNSGNTIYF
-	-	TRBJ1-3	TRBV30	TGTGCCTGGAGTTTCACAGGGACAGGAAACACCATATATTTT	CAWSFTGTGNTIYF
TRBD1	-	TRBJ1-6	TRBV7-8	TGTGCCAGCAGCTTATTTGGGGGGACAGGGGGTTCACCCCTCCACTTT	CASSLFGGTGGSPLHF
-	-	TRBJ1-5	TRBV29-1	TGCAGCGTTGGGACAGCCTACGATCAGCCCCAGCATTTT	CSVGTAYDQPQHF
TRBD1	-	TRBJ1-1	TRBV5-1	TGCGCCAGCAGCGCTACAGGGGGCGCGACTGAAGCTTTCTTT	CASSATGGATEAFF
TRBD1	once	TRBJ2-7	TRBV10-2	TGCGCCAGCAGTGAGTCGACAGGGGGCTACGAGCAGTACTTC	CASSESTGGYEQYF
-	-	TRBJ1-6	TRBV7-2	TGTGCCAGCAGCCCCACCGACTTCAATAATTCACCCCTCCACTTT	CASSPTDFNNSPLHF
-	once	TRBJ2-7	TRBV10-2	TGCGCCAGCAGTGAGTCTCCCGTCTACGAGCAGTACTTC	CASSESPVYEQYF
TRBD1	-	TRBJ1-1	TRBV19	TGTGCCAGTAGTAAAGGACAGGGGAGGGGCACTGAAGCTTTCTTT	CASSKGQGRGTEAFF
-	-	TRBJ1-5	TRBV6-6	TGTGCCAGCAGTTACCCAGATCATCAGCCCCAGCATTTT	CASSYPDHQPQHF
TRBD1	-	TRBJ1-1	TRBV2	TGTGCCAGCCGGGGCAGGGCAGGGGGAACTGAAGCTTTCTTT	CASRGRAGGTEAFF
-	-	TRBJ2-7	TRBV5-6	TGTGCCAGCAGCTTCAGGGGAGCCTACGAGCAGTACTTC	CASSFRGAYEQYF
TRBD2	-	TRBJ2-7	TRBV7-9	TGTGCCAGCAGCCTTACTAGCGGAGGCGAGCAGTACTTC	CASSLTSGGEQYF
-	-	TRBJ1-1	TRBV9	TGTGCCAGCAGCGGGAGTAGGGGAAACGCGCAGGGCACTGAAGCTTTCTTT	CASSGSRGNAQGTEAFF
-	-	TRBJ1-1	TRBV30	TGTGCCTGGAGTCCCGACGGGGACACTGAAGCTTTCTTT	CAWSPDGDTEAFF
TRBD1	-	TRBJ2-3	TRBV28	TGTGCCAGCAGCCTAAGACAGGGCATGGTGTCTAGCACAGATACGCAGTATTTT	CASSLRQGMVSSTDTQYF
TRBD2	-	TRBJ2-1	TRBV13	TGTGCCAGCAGCTTAGGGGCCGGGGCGGGGGGATCCTACAATGAGCAGTTCTTC	CASSLGAGAGGSYNEQFF
-	-	TRBJ1-1	TRBV13	TGTGCCAGCAGGGTCGCAGGGGCAAGGGACACTGAAGCTTTCTTT	CASRVAGARDTEAFF
-	-	TRBJ2-2	TRBV12-1	TGTGCCAGCAGCCTAGCGGAATCCACCGGGGAGCTGTTTTTT	CASSLAESTGELFF
-	-	TRBJ2-3	TRBV11-3	TGTGCCAGCAGCTTAGGTCGGGAGAGCACAGATACGCAGTATTTT	CASSLGRESTDTQYF
-	-	TRBJ1-1	TRBV20-1	TGCAGTGCCAGTGAAGCTTTCTTT	CSASEAFF
TRBD1	-	TRBJ2-3	TRBV5-1	TGCGCCAGCACCCGGGACCGACAGGGTGGAACAGATACGCAGTATTTT	CASTRDRQGGTDTQYF
-	once	TRBJ2-3	TRBV5-4	TGTGCCAGCAGCTTTCGACTCGCTCCAGATACGCAGTATTTT	CASSFRLAPDTQYF
TRBD1	-	TRBJ1-2	TRBV12-3/TRBV12-4	TGTGCCAGCATCGGGACAGGGGGCGTGGGCTACACCTTC	CASIGTGGVGYTF
TRBD2	-	TRBJ2-3	TRBV7-9	TGTGCCAGCAGCTCGGGGACTAGCGGGGAGTACACAGATACGCAGTATTTT	CASSSGTSGEYTDTQYF
-	-	TRBJ1-2	TRBV20-1	TGCAGTTGGAGCGGTAGGGGCTACACCTTC	CSWSGRGYTF
TRBD2	-	TRBJ2-1	TRBV7-2	TGTGCCAGCAGTTCCCCGGGGGGGGCAGGGAATGAGCAGTTCTTC	CASSSPGGAGNEQFF
-	-	TRBJ1-1	TRBV12-5	TGTGCTAGTGGTTTGGGTGCCAGTAACACTGAAGCTTTCTTT	CASGLGASNTEAFF
-	-	TRBJ2-7	TRBV23-1	TGCGCCAGCAGTCAATCGGGGGCTCGGCCAAGGGGCGAGCAGTACTTC	CASSQSGARPRGEQYF
-	-	TRBJ2-7	TRBV15	TGTGCCACCAGCAGAGATCATAGAGCACAGAGTCTGCAGCAGTACTTC	CATSRDHRAQSLQQYF
-	-	TRBJ2-5	TRBV5-4	TGTGCCAGCAGCCTCGACAGTTCGGCCCAGTACTTC	CASSLDSSAQYF
-	-	TRBJ2-7	TRBV7-9	TGTGCCAGCAGCCCTGTGGCAGGGGTCTCCTACGAGCAGTACTTC	CASSPVAGVSYEQYF
TRBD1	-	TRBJ2-1	TRBV4-1	TGCGCCAGCAGCCAAGACGTCAGGGGGCAGTTTTGGGAGCAGTTCTTC	CASSQDVRGQFWEQFF
-	-	TRBJ2-4	TRBV11-2	TGTGCCAGCAGGGACACTTCAATCAAAAACATTCAGTACTTC	CASRDTSIKNIQYF
-	-	TRBJ2-1	TRBV7-9	TGTGCCAGCAGCCCTCCAAGGGGCAATGAGCAGTTCTTC	CASSPPRGNEQFF
-	-	TRBJ1-2	TRBV19	TGTGCCAGTAATAGAGACTGGGGGCAGGGCTACACCTTC	CASNRDWGQGYTF
-	-	TRBJ1-1	TRBV11-2	TGTGCCAGCAGCTCGCGACAGGTTCACACTGAAGCTTTCTTT	CASSSRQVHTEAFF
TRBD1	-	TRBJ2-6	TRBV6-1	TGTGCCAGCAGTGCATCCACAGGGGTCGGGGCCAACGTCCTGACTTTC	CASSASTGVGANVLTF
TRBD2	-	TRBJ2-3	TRBV10-3	TGTGCCATCAGGGCTGGACTAGCGGGAGGGAGTAGCACAGATACGCAGTATTTT	CAIRAGLAGGSSTDTQYF
-	-	TRBJ1-3	TRBV12-3/TRBV12-4	TGTGCCAGCAGTTTCCGACAGAGTAACACCATATATTTT	CASSFRQSNTIYF
-	-	TRBJ2-3	TRBV5-1	TGCGCCAGCAGCTTGGACGGACTTTCAAGGGCGGCGCAGTATTTT	CASSLDGLSRAAQYF
-	-	TRBJ1-2	TRBV28	TGTGCCAGCAGTCGCCAACAGGACGTTGGCGGCTACACCTTC	CASSRQQDVGGYTF
-	-	TRBJ2-7	TRBV13	TGTGCCAGCAGCTTTGGAACAGCCGCCTACGAGCAGTACTTC	CASSFGTAAYEQYF
TRBD2	-	TRBJ2-5	TRBV28	TGTGCCAGCAGCCCGGCGGGCGGGGGGGGAGAGACCCAGTACTTC	CASSPAGGGGETQYF
TRBD1	-	TRBJ1-5	TRBV2	TGTGCCAGCGTTGACAGGGACGGCAATCAGCCCCAGCATTTT	CASVDRDGNQPQHF